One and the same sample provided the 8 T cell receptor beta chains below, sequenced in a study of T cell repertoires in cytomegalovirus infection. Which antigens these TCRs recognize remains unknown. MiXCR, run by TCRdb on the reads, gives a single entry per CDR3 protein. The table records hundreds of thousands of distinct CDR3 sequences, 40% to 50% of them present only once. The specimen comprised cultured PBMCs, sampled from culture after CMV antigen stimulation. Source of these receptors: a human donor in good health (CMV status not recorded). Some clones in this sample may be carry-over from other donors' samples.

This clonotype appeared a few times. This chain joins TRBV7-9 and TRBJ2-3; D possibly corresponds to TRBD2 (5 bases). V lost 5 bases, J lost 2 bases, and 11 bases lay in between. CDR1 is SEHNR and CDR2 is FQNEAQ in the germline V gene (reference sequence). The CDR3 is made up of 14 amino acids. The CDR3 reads CASSLPTITDTQYF. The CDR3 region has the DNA TGTGCCAGCAGCCTACCGACTATCACAGATACGCAGTATTTT. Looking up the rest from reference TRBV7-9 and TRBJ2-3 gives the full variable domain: DTGVSQNPRHKITKRGQNVTFRCDPISEHNRLYWYRQTLGQGPEFLTYFQNEAQLEKSRLLSDRFSAERPKGSFSTLEIQRTEQGDSAMYLCASSLPTITDTQYFGPGTRLTVL.

The CDR3 coding sequence is TGTGCCAGCAGCGACAGGGTCGGTTCACCCCTCCACTTT. Protein product: CASSDRVGSPLHF. The gene calls are TRBV7-2 and TRBJ1-6; 7 bases fit TRBD1. This CDR3 has 13 amino acids. The J segment lost 9 bases and the V segment lost 5 bases, leaving 4 bases of the junction unmatched. Germline V CDR1 and CDR2: SGHTA, FQGNSA.

This chain's CDR3 is CASRTKPGQGVAETEAFF. Written as DNA, the CDR3 is TGTGCCAGCAGAACTAAACCGGGACAGGGGGTCGCGGAGACTGAAGCTTTCTTT. The chain links TRBV7-2 to TRBJ1-1; TRBD1 matches 11 bases. CDR3 size: 18 residues. CDR1 is SGHTA, CDR2 FQGNSA, per germline. V trimming: 6 bases; J trimming: 5 bases; junction bases outside the gene matches: 17.

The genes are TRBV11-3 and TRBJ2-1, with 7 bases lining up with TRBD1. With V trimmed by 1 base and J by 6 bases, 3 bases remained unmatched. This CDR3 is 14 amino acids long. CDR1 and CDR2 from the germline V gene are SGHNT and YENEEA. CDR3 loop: CASSLGHRGNEQFF. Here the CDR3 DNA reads TGTGCCAGCAGCTTAGGTCACAGGGGCAATGAGCAGTTCTTC.

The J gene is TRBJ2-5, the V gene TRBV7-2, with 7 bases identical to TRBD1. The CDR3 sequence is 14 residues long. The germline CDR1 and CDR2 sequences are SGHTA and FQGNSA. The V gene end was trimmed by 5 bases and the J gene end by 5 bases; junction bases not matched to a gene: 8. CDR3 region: CASSRQGRGETQYF. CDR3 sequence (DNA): TGTGCCAGCAGCCGACAGGGAAGGGGGGAGACCCAGTACTTC.

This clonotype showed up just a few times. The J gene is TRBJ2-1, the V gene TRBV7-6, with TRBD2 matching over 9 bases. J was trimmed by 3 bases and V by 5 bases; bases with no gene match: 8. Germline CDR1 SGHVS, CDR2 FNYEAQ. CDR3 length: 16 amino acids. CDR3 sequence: CASSQTTSGVYNEQFF. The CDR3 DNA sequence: TGTGCCAGCAGCCAAACGACTAGCGGAGTCTACAATGAGCAGTTCTTC.

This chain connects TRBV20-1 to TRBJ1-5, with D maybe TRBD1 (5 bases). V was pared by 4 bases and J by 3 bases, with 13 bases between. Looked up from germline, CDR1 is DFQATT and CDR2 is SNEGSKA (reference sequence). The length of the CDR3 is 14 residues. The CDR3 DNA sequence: TGCAGTGCTACAAGGGGTTTTGCCAATCAGCCCCAGCATTTT. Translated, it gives CSATRGFANQPQHF.

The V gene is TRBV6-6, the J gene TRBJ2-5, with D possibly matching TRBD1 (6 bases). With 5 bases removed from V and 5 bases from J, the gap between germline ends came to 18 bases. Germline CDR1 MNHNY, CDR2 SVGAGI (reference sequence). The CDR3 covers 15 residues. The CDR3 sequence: CASSDRQALGETQYF. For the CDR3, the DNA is TGTGCCAGCAGTGATCGACAGGCACTAGGCGAGACCCAGTACTTC.